This TCR beta chain was sequenced for a study of blood T cell repertoires in COVID-19. Study-wide context: PBMCs, B-cell-depleted T cells, or T cells provided the cDNA or gDNA that made up the material.

Recruitment covered roughly 22 US areas and drew participants whose ages spanned roughly 18 to 100 years. Which cohort a participant joined came from the clinical history participants gave. This table comes from immunoSEQ multiplex PCR, and its TCRdb copy is limited to in-frame clones, with some not included. Of approximately 200,000 clones in the sample, 88% are singletons; the top ten hold about 3.5%. Sequencing was performed on PBMCs or T cells enriched from blood (not recorded which). This sequence originates from a woman under 40 who had been exposed to COVID-19.

The CDR3 coding sequence is TGTGCCACCAGCAGAGCCCTAGGACTAGTGAGCCCCTACGAGCAGTACTTC. This encodes CATSRALGLVSPYEQYF. V is TRBV15 and J is TRBJ2-7; 7 bases line up with TRBD2. Germline lookup yields CDR1 LNHNV and CDR2 YYDKDF (reference sequence). This CDR3 has 17 amino acids. The V and J ends lost 1 base and 2 bases, in that order; junction bases with no gene match: 11.